This entry features one TCR beta chain sequence. Its specificity is not known. CDR3 length equals 19 residues. The trim removed 0 bases at V and 1 base at J, leaving 12 bases unmatched. Germline values: CDR1 MNHNY, CDR2 SVGAGI (reference sequence). This record comes from a study of T cell repertoires in cytomegalovirus infection. Study-level background: Indications came from public TCR beta signatures; they pointed to CMV infection and to a matching HLA type.

TCRdb re-called the reads with MiXCR, one entry per CDR3 protein. Among roughly 320,000 distinct CDR3 sequences listed, 9.6% were seen once. Study outcomes and limitations: Identification of carriers of CMV plus the relevant HLA was performed using cumulative public TCR beta family frequency. The ex vivo response was dominated by HLA-C-restricted CMV-specific TCR beta clonotypes.

The V call is TRBV6-6, the J call TRBJ2-7; 10 nucleotides match TRBD1. The sequenced sample was PBMCs. The receptor was isolated from a human donor in good health (CMV status not recorded). Some clones in this sample may be carry-over from other donors' samples. The CDR3, as DNA: TGTGCCAGCAGTTACTCCCCCGGGACAGGGGTTGGGGGGTCCTACGAGCAGTACTTC. Its protein is CASSYSPGTGVGGSYEQYF.